This TCR beta chain was identified in a study of monozygotic twins with inflammatory bowel disease. There were eight separate reactions per sample in which cDNA was made. TCRdb re-called the 5' RACE reads and gives one entry per CDR3 protein, without DNA. The sample data list 210,000 or so distinct CDR3 sequences. Input material: blood. This receptor was identified in a human donor with ulcerative colitis or Crohn's disease, or a healthy co-twin of an affected twin (not recorded which).

The CDR3 sequence is CASSDLRTGDNEQFF. The V and J genes are TRBV25-1 and TRBJ2-1; TCRdb designates TRBD1, a call that cannot be tested without DNA. Per the germline V gene, CDR1 is MGHDK and CDR2 is SYGVNS. The CDR3 totals 15 residues.